A selection of T cell receptor beta chains follows, all from one sample in a study of T-cell memory formation after mild COVID-19. One entry per CDR3 protein, called by TCRdb with MiXCR from the 5' RACE reads. The sample yields over 60,000 distinct CDR3 sequences, about a sixth seen once. The specimen sequenced was PBMCs or a T cell subset sorted from them (not recorded which). The receptors originated from an adult woman who had mild COVID-19 (a few samples of this study predate the infection). Cell type and time point are not known. CDR3s include the opening cysteine and the closing phenylalanine or tryptophan. The order of the fields is V gene, D gene, J gene, clone size, CDR3 DNA, CDR3 protein. D genes are given only for firm matches. Size tells how often a clone was seen (once, few, many) or the class of an expanded clone, and some rows leave it out.

v_gene: TRBV27; d_gene: -; j_gene: TRBJ2-7; abundance: -; CDR3nt: TGTGCCAGCAGTCCCTCCGGGGTCTACGAGCAGTACTTC; CDR3aa: CASSPSGVYEQYF
v_gene: TRBV2; d_gene: TRBD1; j_gene: TRBJ2-7; abundance: -; CDR3nt: TGTGCCAGCGGTACCCGGGACAGGGGGCAAGAGCAGTACTTC; CDR3aa: CASGTRDRGQEQYF
v_gene: TRBV5-1; d_gene: -; j_gene: TRBJ1-1; abundance: few; CDR3nt: TGCGCCAGCAGCTTGGTGAGGGGCGAGTTAGACACTGAAGCTTTCTTT; CDR3aa: CASSLVRGELDTEAFF
v_gene: TRBV27; d_gene: -; j_gene: TRBJ1-5; abundance: few; CDR3nt: TGTGCCAGCAGTCAAACGGTCGACCTTTTTGGGGGCAATCAGCCCCAGCATTTT; CDR3aa: CASSQTVDLFGGNQPQHF
v_gene: TRBV7-3; d_gene: -; j_gene: TRBJ1-1; abundance: -; CDR3nt: TGTGCCAGCAGCGAATTTGGCCCCGGAGGCACTGAAGCTTTCTTT; CDR3aa: CASSEFGPGGTEAFF
v_gene: TRBV4-1; d_gene: TRBD1; j_gene: TRBJ2-7; abundance: many; CDR3nt: TGCGCCAGCAGCCACCGGGACAGTGTGGCCTACGAGCAGTACTTC; CDR3aa: CASSHRDSVAYEQYF
v_gene: TRBV20-1; d_gene: TRBD2; j_gene: TRBJ2-1; abundance: -; CDR3nt: TGCAGTGCCGGAGAGGGAGGGATCCAATCCTACAATGAGCAGTTCTTC; CDR3aa: CSAGEGGIQSYNEQFF
v_gene: TRBV3-1; d_gene: TRBD1; j_gene: TRBJ1-6; abundance: -; CDR3nt: TGTGCCAGCAGCCAACAACAGGGGACTCCCTATAATTCACCCCTCCACTTT; CDR3aa: CASSQQQGTPYNSPLHF
v_gene: TRBV13; d_gene: -; j_gene: TRBJ2-5; abundance: -; CDR3nt: TGTGCCAGCAGCTTCGAGGGGAAGACCCAGTACTTC; CDR3aa: CASSFEGKTQYF
v_gene: TRBV11-1; d_gene: -; j_gene: TRBJ2-2; abundance: -; CDR3nt: TGTGCCAGCAGCTTAGTCGGCTACACCGGGGAGCTGTTTTTT; CDR3aa: CASSLVGYTGELFF
v_gene: TRBV7-9; d_gene: TRBD1; j_gene: TRBJ2-5; abundance: -; CDR3nt: TGTGCCAGCAGCCGGACAGGGGGCCGGGAGACCCAGTACTTC; CDR3aa: CASSRTGGRETQYF
v_gene: TRBV20-1; d_gene: -; j_gene: TRBJ2-1; abundance: many; CDR3nt: TGCAGTGCTAGAGGCGGAAGCTCCTACAATGAGCAGTTCTTC; CDR3aa: CSARGGSSYNEQFF
v_gene: TRBV4-1; d_gene: -; j_gene: TRBJ2-1; abundance: -; CDR3nt: TGCGCCAGCAGCCAAGATCTTTCGACTACTGAGCAGTTCTTC; CDR3aa: CASSQDLSTTEQFF
v_gene: TRBV6-2/TRBV6-3; d_gene: -; j_gene: TRBJ2-1; abundance: few; CDR3nt: TGTGCCAGCAGCCCCCTCGGTAGGGGAGCGGGTAATGAGCAGTTCTTC; CDR3aa: CASSPLGRGAGNEQFF
v_gene: TRBV12-3/TRBV12-4; d_gene: -; j_gene: TRBJ2-1; abundance: -; CDR3nt: TGTGCCAGCAGTTTCTTCGGGGAACCCTACAATGAGCAGTTCTTC; CDR3aa: CASSFFGEPYNEQFF
v_gene: TRBV10-2; d_gene: -; j_gene: TRBJ1-2; abundance: -; CDR3nt: TGCGCCAGCACGGGGGGACCTTATGGCTACACCTTC; CDR3aa: CASTGGPYGYTF
v_gene: TRBV4-3; d_gene: TRBD1; j_gene: TRBJ1-6; abundance: few; CDR3nt: TGCGCCAGCAGCCAAGCGGGACAGGGCAATTCACCCCTCCACTTT; CDR3aa: CASSQAGQGNSPLHF
v_gene: TRBV5-5; d_gene: -; j_gene: TRBJ1-1; abundance: -; CDR3nt: TGTGCCAGCAGCATAGGGAAAGAAGCTTTCTTT; CDR3aa: CASSIGKEAFF
v_gene: TRBV7-6; d_gene: TRBD2; j_gene: TRBJ2-7; abundance: -; CDR3nt: TGTGCCAGCAGCCCGGGACTACTCTACGAGCAGTACTTC; CDR3aa: CASSPGLLYEQYF
v_gene: TRBV7-2; d_gene: TRBD1; j_gene: TRBJ1-1; abundance: few; CDR3nt: TGTGCCAGCAGCATTCGTTCCTCAGGGGGCAGGGACACTGAAGCTTTCTTT; CDR3aa: CASSIRSSGGRDTEAFF
v_gene: TRBV6-2/TRBV6-3; d_gene: -; j_gene: TRBJ2-1; abundance: few; CDR3nt: TGTGCCAGCAGCCATTTCGGATTTAGCGGACCTCAGGCCACCCAGTTCTTC; CDR3aa: CASSHFGFSGPQATQFF
v_gene: TRBV13; d_gene: -; j_gene: TRBJ2-1; abundance: few; CDR3nt: TGTGCCAGCAGCTCCATAGTGTATGAGCAGTTCTTC; CDR3aa: CASSSIVYEQFF
v_gene: TRBV4-3; d_gene: -; j_gene: TRBJ2-2; abundance: few; CDR3nt: TGCGCCAGCAGCCTCGAGGCCGGGGAGCTGTTTTTT; CDR3aa: CASSLEAGELFF
v_gene: TRBV20-1; d_gene: -; j_gene: TRBJ2-2; abundance: -; CDR3nt: TGCAGTGCTAGAGATATCACGAGCACCGGGGAGCTGTTTTTT; CDR3aa: CSARDITSTGELFF
v_gene: TRBV7-9; d_gene: TRBD2; j_gene: TRBJ2-7; abundance: few; CDR3nt: TGTGCCAGCAGCTTGGACGGGAGGGCGTACGAGCAGTACTTC; CDR3aa: CASSLDGRAYEQYF
v_gene: TRBV11-1; d_gene: -; j_gene: TRBJ2-3; abundance: few; CDR3nt: TGTGCCAGCAGCTTAGGCGCCTCAGGGCACACAGATACGCAGTATTTT; CDR3aa: CASSLGASGHTDTQYF
v_gene: TRBV11-3; d_gene: TRBD2; j_gene: TRBJ2-1; abundance: -; CDR3nt: TGTGCCAGCAGCTCACTAGCGGGAGGGCCTCAGGGGGATGAGCAGTTCTTC; CDR3aa: CASSSLAGGPQGDEQFF
v_gene: TRBV5-1; d_gene: -; j_gene: TRBJ2-3; abundance: many; CDR3nt: TGCGCCAGCAGCACCGTGGGAGATACGCAGTATTTT; CDR3aa: CASSTVGDTQYF
v_gene: TRBV3-1; d_gene: TRBD2; j_gene: TRBJ2-3; abundance: -; CDR3nt: TGTGCCAGCAGACCAACGACTAGCGGGAGCGATACGCAGTATTTT; CDR3aa: CASRPTTSGSDTQYF
v_gene: TRBV4-3; d_gene: TRBD2; j_gene: TRBJ2-7; abundance: -; CDR3nt: TGCGCCAGCAGTAGAGCGGGAGCAGGCTACGAGCAGTACTTC; CDR3aa: CASSRAGAGYEQYF
v_gene: TRBV7-2; d_gene: -; j_gene: TRBJ2-1; abundance: -; CDR3nt: TGTGCCAGCAGCTTTTTCGACAGCTCCTACAATGAGCAGTTCTTC; CDR3aa: CASSFFDSSYNEQFF
v_gene: TRBV7-6; d_gene: -; j_gene: TRBJ1-5; abundance: -; CDR3nt: TGTGCCAGCAGCCCAATGGGGGCTCCTCAGCCCCAGCATTTT; CDR3aa: CASSPMGAPQPQHF